These T cell receptor beta chains were read from a single sample in a study of shared clonotypes between healthy human individuals. Method: immunoSEQ multiplex PCR; TCRdb's copy keeps in-frame clones and lacks some. The table lists over 750,000 clones, about 96% of them singletons. Input material: naive CD8+ T cells sorted from blood. These receptors all stem from a man younger than 45 in good health. Both conserved end residues are part of each CDR3. D genes are given only for firm matches. Clone sizes are given selectively: once, few, many, or a class where the clone is expanded.

TRBJ2-2,-,TRBV7-8,-,CASSSLREGRPGSCFF,-
TRBJ1-2,-,TRBV28,-,CASSFIQGPAYGYTF,TGTGCCAGCAGTTTTATACAGGGACCCGCCTATGGCTACACCTTC
TRBJ2-7,-,TRBV14,-,CASSQDGHFYEQYF,TGTGCCAGCAGCCAAGATGGGCACTTCTACGAGCAGTACTTC
TRBJ2-7,few,TRBV28,TRBD1,CASSPYRGSSYEQYF,TGTGCCAGCAGTCCCTACAGGGGTAGCTCCTACGAGCAGTACTTC
TRBJ1-1,-,TRBV2,-,CASRPLLGQNTEAFF,TGTGCCAGCAGGCCCCTCCTGGGACAGAACACTGAAGCTTTCTTT
TRBJ2-3,-,TRBV11-2,-,CASSSISDTQYF,TGTGCCAGCAGCTCTATCTCAGATACGCAGTATTTT
TRBJ2-3,-,TRBV4-3,TRBD2,CASSQATSGRWADTQYF,TGCGCCAGCAGCCAGGCGACTAGCGGGAGATGGGCAGATACGCAGTATTTT
TRBJ2-7,-,TRBV29-1,TRBD1,CSVLNTTGVVEQYF,TGCAGCGTTTTGAATACGACAGGGGTGGTCGAGCAGTACTTC
TRBJ2-1,-,TRBV5-1,TRBD1,CASSVTGTGVRNEQFF,TGCGCCAGCAGCGTTACCGGGACAGGGGTTCGAAATGAGCAGTTCTTC
TRBJ1-1,-,TRBV6-5,TRBD1,CASSWGQGGNTEAFF,TGTGCCAGCAGCTGGGGACAGGGTGGTAACACTGAAGCTTTCTTT
TRBJ2-7,-,TRBV2,TRBD2,CASTGSGKEAGGFYEQYF,TGTGCCAGCACTGGGAGCGGTAAAGAAGCGGGAGGTTTCTACGAGCAGTACTTC
TRBJ1-5,-,TRBV2,-,CASMSGDSTRQPQHF,TGTGCCAGCATGAGTGGCGACAGTACCCGGCAGCCCCAGCATTTT
TRBJ2-7,-,TRBV7-9,TRBD2,CASSLRLAPDEQYF,TGTGCCAGCAGCCTCCGACTAGCGCCTGACGAGCAGTACTTC
TRBJ1-1,-,TRBV11-3,-,CASSLGAGTEAFF,TGTGCCAGCAGCTTGGGGGCGGGCACTGAAGCTTTCTTT
TRBJ2-7,-,TRBV6-6,-,CASSSSTVAYEQYF,TGTGCCAGCAGTTCTTCCACAGTGGCCTACGAGCAGTACTTC
TRBJ1-2,-,TRBV5-1,-,CASHPWGGGGYTF,TGCGCCAGCCACCCTTGGGGAGGCGGTGGCTACACCTTC
TRBJ1-2,-,TRBV7-9,TRBD1,CASSLESVIGGPLTF,TGTGCCAGCAGCTTAGAATCTGTTATAGGGGGCCCTCTGACCTTC